A single sample gave rise to the 14 T cell receptor beta chains below, sequenced in a study of T cell responses to AZD1222 COVID-19 vaccine. The data were produced by immunoSEQ multiplex PCR, yet TCRdb's version contains in-frame clones alone and is incomplete. The sample records approximately 150,000 clones, around 93% being singletons. This specimen consisted of peripheral blood, obtained on day 0 of AZD1222 vaccination. Source of these receptors: an adult in good health.

V gene TRBV19 combines with J gene TRBJ2-1; D might be TRBD2 (6 bases). CDR3 length: 14 amino acids. Germline values: CDR1 LNHDA, CDR2 SQIVND (reference sequence). V lost 5 bases, J lost 3 bases, and 11 bases lay in between. In DNA, the CDR3 is TGTGCCAGTAGTCTCTCGGGACTCTACAATGAGCAGTTCTTC. It specifies CASSLSGLYNEQFF.

This sequence joins TRBV7-9 and TRBJ1-3; D unclear. V gave up 5 bases and J gave up 0 bases, with 8 bases separating them. The CDR3 length is 14 residues. Germline-derived CDR1 and CDR2 are SEHNR and FQNEAQ (reference sequence). DNA for the CDR3: TGTGCCAGCAGCCCATGGGGCTCTGGAAACACCATATATTTT. This translates into CASSPWGSGNTIYF.

The chain links TRBV18 to TRBJ1-2; TRBD1 might be the D (5 bases). V lost 5 bases, J lost 8 bases, and 15 bases lay in between. This CDR3 region has 13 residues. CDR1 is KGHSH and CDR2 is LQKENI in the germline V gene. The CDR3 here is CASSSGGSGGYTF. The CDR3 coding sequence is TGTGCCAGCTCATCCGGGGGTTCGGGAGGCTACACCTTC.

CDR3 nucleotides: TGTGCCAGCAGCTCCCAAACCTACGAGCAGTACTTC. This gives the protein CASSSQTYEQYF. The rearrangement joins TRBV11-1 to TRBJ2-7; no clear D. The CDR3 covers 12 residues. V was cut by 4 bases and J by 2 bases, with 6 bases left in between. Germline V lookup: CDR1 SGHAT, CDR2 FQDESV (reference sequence).

This clone was seen a single time. The rearrangement uses TRBV15 and TRBJ2-6, with D perhaps matching TRBD2 (6 bases). The germline gives CDR1 LNHNV, CDR2 YYDKDF (reference sequence). This CDR3 comprises 14 residues. V was pared by 0 bases and J by 13 bases, with 13 bases between. CDR3 region: CATSRDGTARVLTF. DNA of the CDR3: TGTGCCACCAGCAGAGATGGGACTGCCCGAGTCCTGACTTTC. The full variable domain, in which reference TRBV15 and TRBJ2-6 provide the parts outside the CDR3, is DAMVIQNPRYQVTQFGKPVTLSCSQTLNHNVMYWYQQKSSQAPKLLFHYYDKDFNNEADTPDNFQSRRPNTSFCFLDIRSPGLGDTAMYLCATSRDGTARVLTFGAGSRLTVL.

The CDR3 region has the DNA TGTGCCAGTAGCCCTAGCGGGGGGGCCTACAACACCGGGGAGCTGTTTTTT. It translates to CASSPSGGAYNTGELFF. This chain links TRBV19 with TRBJ2-2; 12 bases are shared with TRBD2. The V gene end was trimmed by 6 bases and the J gene end by 2 bases; junction bases not matched to a gene: 7. The CDR3 contains 17 residues. The germline V gene has CDR1 LNHDA and CDR2 SQIVND (reference sequence).

The chain links TRBV18 to TRBJ2-7; TRBD2 matches 10 bases. V was clipped by 2 bases and J by 4 bases; unmatched bases: 5. CDR1 is KGHSH, CDR2 LQKENI, per germline. The CDR3 runs 15 residues. The CDR3 here is CASSPSLAGVYEQYF. The DNA for the CDR3 is TGTGCCAGCTCACCAAGCCTAGCGGGAGTTTACGAGCAGTACTTC. The full variable domain, completed using reference TRBV18 and TRBJ2-7, is NAGVMQNPRHLVRRRGQEARLRCSPMKGHSHVYWYRQLPEEGLKFMVYLQKENIIDESGMPKERFSAEFPKEGPSILRIQQVVRGDSAAYFCASSPSLAGVYEQYFGPGTRLTVT.

The V and J genes are TRBV28 and TRBJ1-2; TRBD1 aligns across 7 bases. Trimming cost V 5 bases and J 1 base; bases outside gene matches: 4. This CDR3 has 14 residues. Germline loops: CDR1 MDHEN, CDR2 SYDVKM. The CDR3 DNA follows: TGTGCCAGCAGTCCCCAGGGGGATAACTATGGCTACACCTTC. It encodes CASSPQGDNYGYTF.

The CDR3 DNA is TGTGCCAGCAGCCCCCCGGGGAGTGAAGGCAATCAGCCCCAGCATTTT. As protein: CASSPPGSEGNQPQHF. The chain carries TRBV21-1 and TRBJ1-5. TRBV21-1 is given as a pseudogene. CDR3 length equals 16 residues.

Comment on this clone: Other DNA sequences in this specimen translate into the identical CDR3. The chain is built from TRBV7-3 and TRBJ2-2, with D possibly matching TRBD1 (6 bases). The CDR3 loop spans 18 amino acids. The V and J ends lost 0 bases and 4 bases respectively, with 18 bases between them. Germline CDR1 reads SGHTA; CDR2 reads FQGTGA. The CDR3 DNA reads as TGTGCCAGCAGCTTAACCCAACAGGGCGTAGGAGGCACCGGGGAGCTGTTTTTT. It encodes CASSLTQQGVGGTGELFF.

The genes are TRBV12-3 or TRBV12-4 and TRBJ1-1; 9 bases match TRBD1. Trimming removed 6 bases from V and 3 bases from J; junction bases left unmatched: 2. This CDR3 is 13 amino acids long. In nucleotides, the CDR3 is TGTGCCAGCAGACAGGGGGCGTACACTGAAGCTTTCTTT. Translating it yields CASRQGAYTEAFF.

The CDR3 loop is CASSSELSSYNEQFF. The CDR3 nucleotides read TGTGCCAGCAGCTCCGAGCTGAGCTCCTACAATGAGCAGTTCTTC. The rearrangement joins TRBV7-2 to TRBJ2-1; D remains ambiguous. The CDR3 spans 15 residues. Germline lookup yields CDR1 SGHTA and CDR2 FQGNSA. Trimming took 4 bases from V and 0 from J, leaving 10 bases between them.

The chain couples TRBV7-9 to TRBJ2-7; a possible D gene is TRBD1 (6 bases). CDR1 is SEHNR and CDR2 is FQNEAQ in the germline V gene (reference sequence). V was cut by 6 bases and J by 3 bases, with 24 bases left in between. This CDR3 has 17 amino acids. The CDR3 region has the DNA TGTGCCAGCAGTTTCGTGTTCGACAGGAAGAGGAGCTACGAGCAGTACTTC. Amino acids: CASSFVFDRKRSYEQYF.

In its sample, this clone was seen once. The V gene is TRBV5-1, the J gene TRBJ1-1; 9 bases map to TRBD1. The length of the CDR3 is 14 residues. Germline CDR1 and CDR2: SGHRS and YFSETQ. The trim removed 6 bases at V and 5 bases at J, leaving 8 bases unmatched. The CDR3 DNA sequence: TGCGCCAGCATTGAGGCGGGACAGGGAACTGAAGCTTTCTTT. This translates into CASIEAGQGTEAFF.